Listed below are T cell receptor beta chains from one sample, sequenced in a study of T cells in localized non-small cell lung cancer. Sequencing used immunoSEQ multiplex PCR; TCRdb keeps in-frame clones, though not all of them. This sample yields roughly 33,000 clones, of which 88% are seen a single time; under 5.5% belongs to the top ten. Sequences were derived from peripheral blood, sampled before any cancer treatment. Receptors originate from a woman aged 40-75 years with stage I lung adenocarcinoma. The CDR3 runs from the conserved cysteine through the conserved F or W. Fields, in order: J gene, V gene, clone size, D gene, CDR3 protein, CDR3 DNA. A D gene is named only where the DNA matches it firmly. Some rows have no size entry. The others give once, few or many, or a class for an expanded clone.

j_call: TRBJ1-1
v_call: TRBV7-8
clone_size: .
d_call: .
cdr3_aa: CASSSGTVNTEAFF
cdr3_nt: TGTGCCAGCAGCTCCGGGACCGTGAACACTGAAGCTTTCTTT

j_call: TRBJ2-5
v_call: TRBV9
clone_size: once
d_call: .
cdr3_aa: CASSVGLRGEETQYF
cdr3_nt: TGTGCCAGCAGCGTAGGTCTGCGGGGTGAAGAGACCCAGTACTTC

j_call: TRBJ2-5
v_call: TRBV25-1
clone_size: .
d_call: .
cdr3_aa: CASSTLYQETQYF
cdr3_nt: TGTGCCAGCAGTACATTGTACCAAGAGACCCAGTACTTC

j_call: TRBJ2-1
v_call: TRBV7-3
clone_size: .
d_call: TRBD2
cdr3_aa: CASSLLAGGYEQFF
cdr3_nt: TGTGCCAGCAGCTTACTAGCGGGGGGATATGAGCAGTTCTTC

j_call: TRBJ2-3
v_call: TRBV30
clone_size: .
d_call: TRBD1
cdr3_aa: CAWSVWGQTSTDTQYF
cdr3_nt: TGTGCCTGGAGTGTATGGGGACAGACTAGCACAGATACGCAGTATTTT

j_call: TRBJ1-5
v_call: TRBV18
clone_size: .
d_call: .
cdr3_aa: CASSPGTGRVSPQHF
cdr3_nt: TGTGCCAGCTCCCCCGGTACAGGAAGAGTTTCGCCCCAGCATTTT

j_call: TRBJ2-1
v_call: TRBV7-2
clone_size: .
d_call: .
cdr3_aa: CASGGGPWDEQFF
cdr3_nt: TGTGCCAGCGGCGGGGGCCCTTGGGATGAGCAGTTCTTC

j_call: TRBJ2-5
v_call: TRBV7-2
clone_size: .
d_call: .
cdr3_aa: CASSSPFDRQETQYF
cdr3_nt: TGTGCCAGCAGCTCACCCTTTGACAGACAAGAGACCCAGTACTTC

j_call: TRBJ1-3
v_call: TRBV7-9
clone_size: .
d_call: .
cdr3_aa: CASSFSDTIYF
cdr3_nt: TGTGCCAGCAGCTTTTCGGACACCATATATTTT

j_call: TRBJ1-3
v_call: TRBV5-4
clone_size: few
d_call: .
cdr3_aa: CASRIWGRGNTIYF
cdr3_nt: TGTGCCAGCCGGATTTGGGGGAGAGGAAACACCATATATTTT

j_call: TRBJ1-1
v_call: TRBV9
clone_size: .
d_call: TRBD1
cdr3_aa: CASSVDRDRGSEAFF
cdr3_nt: TGTGCCAGCAGCGTAGACCGGGACAGGGGATCTGAAGCTTTCTTT

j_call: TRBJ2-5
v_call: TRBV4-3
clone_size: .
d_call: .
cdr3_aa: CASSHGAQETQYF
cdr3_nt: TGCGCCAGCAGCCATGGGGCGCAAGAGACCCAGTACTTC

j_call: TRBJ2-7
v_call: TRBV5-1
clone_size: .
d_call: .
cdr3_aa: CASTPPGPRDEQYF
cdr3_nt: TGCGCCAGCACTCCCCCCGGACCTCGGGACGAGCAGTACTTC

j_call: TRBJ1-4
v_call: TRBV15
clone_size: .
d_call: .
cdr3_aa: CATSRDVRGVYEKLFF
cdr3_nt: TGTGCCACCAGCAGAGATGTTAGGGGAGTATATGAAAAACTGTTTTTT

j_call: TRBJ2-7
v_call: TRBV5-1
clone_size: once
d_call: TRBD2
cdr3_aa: CASSVGTSGSYEQYF
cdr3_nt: TGCGCCAGCAGCGTTGGGACTAGCGGGTCCTACGAGCAGTACTTC

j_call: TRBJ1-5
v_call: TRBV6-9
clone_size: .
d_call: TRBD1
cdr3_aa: CASSRDRWGDQPQHF
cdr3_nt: TGTGCCAGCAGTCGGGACAGATGGGGAGATCAGCCCCAGCATTTT

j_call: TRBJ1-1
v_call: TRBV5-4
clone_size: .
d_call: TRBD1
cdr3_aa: CASRPDRDTEAFF
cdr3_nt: TGTGCCAGCAGACCCGACAGGGACACTGAAGCTTTCTTT

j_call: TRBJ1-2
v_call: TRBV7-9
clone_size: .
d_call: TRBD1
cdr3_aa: CASRDVGQGLGGYTF
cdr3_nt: TGTGCCAGCAGGGATGTGGGACAGGGGTTAGGAGGCTACACCTTC

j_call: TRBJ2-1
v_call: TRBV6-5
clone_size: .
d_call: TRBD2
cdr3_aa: CASSASGGNYNEQFF
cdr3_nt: TGTGCCAGCAGTGCAAGCGGGGGGAACTACAATGAGCAGTTCTTC

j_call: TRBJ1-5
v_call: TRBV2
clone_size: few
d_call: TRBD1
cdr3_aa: CASSESGGDQPQHF
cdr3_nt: TGTGCCAGCAGTGAATCAGGGGGGGATCAGCCCCAGCATTTT

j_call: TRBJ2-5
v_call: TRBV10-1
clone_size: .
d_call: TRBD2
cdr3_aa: CASSESGRLKETQYF
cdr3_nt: TGCGCCAGCAGTGAGTCCGGGAGGTTAAAAGAGACCCAGTACTTC

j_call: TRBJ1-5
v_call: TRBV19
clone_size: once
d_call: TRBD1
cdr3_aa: CARTEQGYQPQHF
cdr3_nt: TGTGCCAGGACTGAACAGGGGTATCAGCCCCAGCATTTT

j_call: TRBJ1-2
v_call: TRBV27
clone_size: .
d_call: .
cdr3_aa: CASSLKTPTNGYTF
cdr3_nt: TGTGCCAGCAGTTTAAAAACGCCCACTAATGGCTACACCTTC